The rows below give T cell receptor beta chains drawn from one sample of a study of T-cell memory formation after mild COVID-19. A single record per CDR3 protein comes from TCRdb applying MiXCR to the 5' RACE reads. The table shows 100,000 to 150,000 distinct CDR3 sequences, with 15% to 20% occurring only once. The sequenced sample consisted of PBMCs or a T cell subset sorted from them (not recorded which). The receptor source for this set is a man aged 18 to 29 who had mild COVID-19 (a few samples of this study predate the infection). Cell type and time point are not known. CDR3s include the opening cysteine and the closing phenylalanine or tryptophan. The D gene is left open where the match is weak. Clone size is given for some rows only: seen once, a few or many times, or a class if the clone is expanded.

CASSLVSAEAFF | TGTGCCAGCAGCTTAGTTTCAGCTGAAGCTTTCTTT | TRBV7-9 | . | TRBJ1-1 | .
CASKTMGSGYEQYF | TGTGCCAGCAAGACCATGGGGTCGGGCTACGAGCAGTACTTC | TRBV6-5 | . | TRBJ2-7 | .
CASTSMRGPYEQFF | TGCGCCAGCACCTCGATGAGGGGGCCTTATGAGCAGTTCTTC | TRBV4-3 | . | TRBJ2-1 | TRBD1
CASSLRGVREQYF | TGTGCCAGCAGCCTAAGGGGGGTCCGCGAGCAGTACTTC | TRBV7-2 | . | TRBJ2-7 | .
CAISGQGHEQFF | TGTGCCATCAGTGGGCAGGGTCATGAGCAGTTCTTC | TRBV10-3 | few | TRBJ2-1 | .
CASRETGEKLFF | TGTGCCAGCAGGGAGACAGGGGAGAAACTGTTTTTT | TRBV12-3/TRBV12-4 | . | TRBJ1-4 | TRBD1
CASSTSGAETQYF | TGTGCCAGCTCGACTAGCGGGGCGGAGACCCAGTACTTC | TRBV18 | few | TRBJ2-5 | TRBD2
CASSLALGESYGANVLTF | TGTGCCAGCAGCTTGGCCTTGGGTGAGTCATATGGGGCCAACGTCCTGACTTTC | TRBV5-6 | . | TRBJ2-6 | .
CSASHPGLYGYTF | TGCAGTGCTAGCCACCCGGGTCTCTATGGCTACACCTTC | TRBV20-1 | . | TRBJ1-2 | .
CASSVVGTGSTDTQYF | TGCGCCAGCAGCGTGGTCGGGACAGGAAGCACAGATACGCAGTATTTT | TRBV5-1 | . | TRBJ2-3 | TRBD1
CASSHRGGLSYNEQFF | TGTGCCAGCAGCCATAGAGGGGGGCTGTCCTACAATGAGCAGTTCTTC | TRBV11-2 | few | TRBJ2-1 | .
CASSGQGGNGNTIYF | TGTGCCAGCTCGGGACAGGGGGGTAATGGAAACACCATATATTTT | TRBV6-5 | . | TRBJ1-3 | TRBD1
CSVAADNTDTQYF | TGCAGCGTTGCGGCAGATAACACAGATACGCAGTATTTT | TRBV29-1 | few | TRBJ2-3 | .
CASSQEYRGSDYGYTF | TGTGCCAGCAGCCAAGAGTACAGGGGATCCGACTATGGCTACACCTTC | TRBV4-2 | . | TRBJ1-2 | TRBD1
CSATPATLFNEQFF | TGCAGTGCTACCCCAGCGACCCTTTTCAATGAGCAGTTCTTC | TRBV20-1 | . | TRBJ2-1 | .
CASSSAGTDTDTQYF | TGTGCCAGCAGTTCTGCCGGGACAGACACAGATACGCAGTATTTT | TRBV28 | . | TRBJ2-3 | TRBD1